Listed below are T cell receptor beta chains from one sample, sequenced in a study of cytomegalovirus exposure and HLA in healthy donors. The repertoire was sequenced with immunoSEQ multiplex PCR; TCRdb's copy has only in-frame clones and lacks some. Of roughly 100,000 clones in the sample, just under 95% are singletons; the top ten hold 0.89%. Source material: PBMCs. The receptors stem from a woman between 18 and 29 years old in good health and CMV-seronegative. CDR3s include the opening cysteine and the closing phenylalanine or tryptophan.

V gene,J gene,CDR3 protein
TRBV7-9,TRBJ1-5,CASSPTGSGDQPQHF
TRBV25-1,TRBJ1-2,CASSEPDRNYGYTF
TRBV9,TRBJ1-2,CASSARPGVAGYTF
TRBV29-1,TRBJ2-7,CSGTTQAGTYEQYF
TRBV6-5,TRBJ2-7,CASSYSRTSGSYEQYF
TRBV28,TRBJ2-5,CASSLWRELESETQYF
TRBV10-3,TRBJ1-1,CAIRDTGSTEAFF
TRBV10-2,TRBJ1-4,CATRGATNEKLFF
TRBV5-8,TRBJ2-1,CASTQNGQGFNEQFF
TRBV6-1,TRBJ1-5,CASRDRGSNQPQHF
TRBV5-1,TRBJ1-2,CASSPGTGVNYGYTF
TRBV19,TRBJ1-6,CASSITSGNSPLHF
TRBV4-3,TRBJ2-3,CASSPHLRAGGTDTQYF
TRBV5-1,TRBJ2-7,CASSFTGGSYEQYF
TRBV2,TRBJ1-1,CASRLTVNTEAFF
TRBV5-4,TRBJ1-5,CASSLQGSQPQHF
TRBV27,TRBJ2-3,CASSPLRDTQYF
TRBV19,TRBJ1-2,CASSDQWGVTNYGYTF
TRBV30,TRBJ2-3,CACLRSTDTQYF
TRBV18,TRBJ1-1,CASSPLTDYTEAFF
TRBV27,TRBJ2-7,CASGHEGAEYEQYF
TRBV5-1,TRBJ2-1,CASSFRDYNEQFF
TRBV27,TRBJ2-1,CASQLQGYNEQFF
TRBV6-1,TRBJ1-5,CASSDRQGEGQPQHF
TRBV7-9,TRBJ2-1,CASSPGYGQFF
TRBV6-1,TRBJ2-7,CACEALPPYYEQYF
TRBV10-3,TRBJ1-4,CAISDRANEKLFF
TRBV27,TRBJ1-2,CASSTEMQGYGYTF
TRBV19,TRBJ1-5,CASSENRYQPQHF
TRBV6-5,TRBJ1-2,CASSYSGGGYTF
TRBV2,TRBJ2-7,CASGLATYEQYF
TRBV9,TRBJ2-1,CASSVDASGSRNEQFF
TRBV6-5,TRBJ1-1,CASSLGTEAFF
TRBV9,TRBJ1-2,CASSGGVGALLSYGYTF
TRBV6-1,TRBJ1-2,CASSEVNRGNGYTF
TRBV9,TRBJ1-2,CASSVQGLADYGYTF
TRBV7-2,TRBJ1-4,CASSYSGWTARGEKLFF
TRBV6-5,TRBJ2-1,CASSYGGGASYNEQFF
TRBV6-5,TRBJ1-2,CASSGVGGPYGYTF
TRBV27,TRBJ1-5,CASSLTPSPGQGRNQPQHF
TRBV19,TRBJ2-1,CASSLDFYNEQFF
TRBV29-1,TRBJ1-1,CSVEGRGNAFF
TRBV4-3,TRBJ1-2,CASSQALGNYGYTF
TRBV7-8,TRBJ2-1,CASSLAGEWGNEQFF